The text below deals with one TCR beta chain. This sample was included in a study of T cell responses to AZD1222 COVID-19 vaccine. Using immunoSEQ multiplex PCR, the repertoire was profiled, and TCRdb retains in-frame clones only, with some absent. Of roughly 150,000 clones in the sample, 90% to 95% were seen once. The CDR3 loop spans 14 amino acids. V lost 6 bases, J lost 7 bases, and 10 bases stayed unmatched. Germline lookup yields CDR1 KGHSH and CDR2 LQKENI. The sequencing used peripheral blood, collected 28 days after the second AZD1222 dose. The gene calls are TRBV18 and TRBJ1-1, with TRBD1 matching 8 bases. This receptor was taken from an adult who received the AZD1222 COVID-19 vaccine. CDR3 loop: CASSDRGGEDEAFF. DNA of the CDR3: TGTGCCAGCTCCGACAGGGGAGGTGAGGATGAAGCTTTCTTT. Using reference TRBV18 and TRBJ1-1 for the parts outside the CDR3, the full variable domain is NAGVMQNPRHLVRRRGQEARLRCSPMKGHSHVYWYRQLPEEGLKFMVYLQKENIIDESGMPKERFSAEFPKEGPSILRIQQVVRGDSAAYFCASSDRGGEDEAFFGQGTRLTVV.